This T cell receptor beta chain appears in the sequencing data of a study of blood T cell repertoires in COVID-19. Study at large: Italy, Spain and the United States were the sources of the convalescent and acute COVID-19 samples. From T cells, B-cell-depleted T cells, or PBMCs came the material, which was cDNA or gDNA.

Original analysis: Cell counts per sample came from amplifying reference gene primers. Measured with immunoSEQ multiplex PCR; TCRdb has only the in-frame clones, and not every one. V and J calls and clone size are as listed in that table; D and trimming were resolved from the DNA. The sample consists of a few hundred thousand clones, approximately 80% of them appearing once. Sequenced: peripheral blood. The TCR was taken from a woman in her fifties or sixties with acute or convalescent COVID-19.

The CDR3 region has the DNA TGTGCCACCCGGGGTTTGGTGACAGGAAACACTGAAGCTTTCTTT. It translates to CATRGLVTGNTEAFF. The V and J genes are TRBV5-5 and TRBJ1-1; weak D call: TRBD1 (6 bases). The CDR3 runs to 15 residues. CDR1 and CDR2 (germline): SGHKS, YYEKEE (reference sequence). Trimming cost V 9 bases and J 2 bases, with 20 bases left between them.